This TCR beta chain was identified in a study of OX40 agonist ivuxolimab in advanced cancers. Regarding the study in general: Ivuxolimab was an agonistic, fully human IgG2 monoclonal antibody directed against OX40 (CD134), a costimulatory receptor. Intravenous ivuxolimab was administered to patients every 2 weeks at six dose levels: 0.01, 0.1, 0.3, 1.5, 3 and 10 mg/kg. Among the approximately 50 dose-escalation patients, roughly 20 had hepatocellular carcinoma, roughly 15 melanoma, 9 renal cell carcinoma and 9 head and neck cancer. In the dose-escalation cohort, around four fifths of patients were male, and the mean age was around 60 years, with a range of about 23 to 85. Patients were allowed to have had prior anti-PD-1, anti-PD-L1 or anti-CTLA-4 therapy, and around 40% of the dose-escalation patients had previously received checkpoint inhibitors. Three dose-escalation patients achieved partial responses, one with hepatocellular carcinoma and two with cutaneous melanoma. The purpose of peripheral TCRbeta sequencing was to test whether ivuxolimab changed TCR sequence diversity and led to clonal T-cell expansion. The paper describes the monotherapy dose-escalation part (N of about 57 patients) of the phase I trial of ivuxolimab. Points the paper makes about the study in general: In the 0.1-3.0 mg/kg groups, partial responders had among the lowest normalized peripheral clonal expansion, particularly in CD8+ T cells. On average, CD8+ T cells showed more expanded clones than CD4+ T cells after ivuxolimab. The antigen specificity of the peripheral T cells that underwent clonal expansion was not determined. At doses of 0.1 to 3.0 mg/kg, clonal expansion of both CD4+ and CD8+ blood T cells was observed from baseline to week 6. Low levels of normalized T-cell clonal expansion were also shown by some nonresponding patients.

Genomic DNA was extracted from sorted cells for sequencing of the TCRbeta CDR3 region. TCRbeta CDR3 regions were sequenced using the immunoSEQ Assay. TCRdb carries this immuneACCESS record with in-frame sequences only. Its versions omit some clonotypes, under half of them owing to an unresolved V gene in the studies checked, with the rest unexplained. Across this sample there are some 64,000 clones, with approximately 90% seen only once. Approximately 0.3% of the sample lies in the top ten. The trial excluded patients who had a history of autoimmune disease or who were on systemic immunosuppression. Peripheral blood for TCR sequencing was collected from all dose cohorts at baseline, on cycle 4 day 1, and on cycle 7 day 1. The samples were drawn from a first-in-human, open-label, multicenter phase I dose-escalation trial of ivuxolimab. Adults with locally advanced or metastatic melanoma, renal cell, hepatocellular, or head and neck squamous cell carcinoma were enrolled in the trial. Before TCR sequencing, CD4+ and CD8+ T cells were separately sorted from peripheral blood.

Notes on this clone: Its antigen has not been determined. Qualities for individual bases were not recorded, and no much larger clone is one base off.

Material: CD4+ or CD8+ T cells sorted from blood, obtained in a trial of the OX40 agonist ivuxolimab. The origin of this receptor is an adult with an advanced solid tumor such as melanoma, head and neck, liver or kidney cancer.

The CDR3 region reads CASSLGTLSVEQFF. The nucleotide sequence is TGTGCCAGCAGCTTAGGGACATTGTCTGTTGAGCAGTTCTTC. The sequence is built from TRBV5-6 and TRBJ2-1, with TRBD1 as a weak D call on 6 bases. CDR1 SGHDT and CDR2 YYEEEE were looked up in the germline V gene. The CDR3 numbers 14 residues from cysteine through phenylalanine. Only the CDR3 DNA stays, 42 bases, in frame from base 1. The junction shows trimming of 2 bases on V and 9 bases on J, plus 15 bases between the germline ends.